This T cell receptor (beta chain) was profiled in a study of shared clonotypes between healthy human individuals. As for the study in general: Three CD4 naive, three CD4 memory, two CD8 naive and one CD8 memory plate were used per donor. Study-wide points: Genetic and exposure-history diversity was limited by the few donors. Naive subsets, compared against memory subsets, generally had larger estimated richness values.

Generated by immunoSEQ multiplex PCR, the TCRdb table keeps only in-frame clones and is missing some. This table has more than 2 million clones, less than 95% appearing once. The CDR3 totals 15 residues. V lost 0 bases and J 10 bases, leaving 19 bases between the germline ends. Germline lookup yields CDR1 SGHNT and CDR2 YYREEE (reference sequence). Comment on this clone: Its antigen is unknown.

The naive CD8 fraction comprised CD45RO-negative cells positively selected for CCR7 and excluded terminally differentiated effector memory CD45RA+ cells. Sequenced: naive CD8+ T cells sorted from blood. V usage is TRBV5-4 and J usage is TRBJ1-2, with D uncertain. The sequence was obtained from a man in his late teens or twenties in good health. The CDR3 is CASSLGREDPYYYTF. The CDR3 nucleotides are TGTGCCAGCAGCTTGGGAAGGGAAGATCCGTACTACTACACCTTC.